This is a list of T cell receptor beta chains from one sample in a study of blood T cells in healthy people across ages. Via MiXCR, TCRdb re-called the 5' RACE reads, giving one row per CDR3 protein. The sample includes 890,000 or so distinct CDR3 sequences, 55% to 65% of them seen just once. The sample consisted of blood. These receptors all come from a man aged 30-40 years in good health. Both conserved end residues are trimmed from each CDR3.

CDR3aa: ASSQTSGGSNEQF
v_gene: TRBV12-3/TRBV12-4
len: 13
j_gene: TRBJ2-1

CDR3aa: ASSASGTTWDNEQF
v_gene: TRBV9
len: 14
j_gene: TRBJ2-1

CDR3aa: ASSHGREQY
v_gene: TRBV14
len: 9
j_gene: .

CDR3aa: ASRGASENIQY
v_gene: TRBV6-5
len: 11
j_gene: TRBJ2-4

CDR3aa: ASSQEDIHSVYEQY
v_gene: TRBV4-3
len: 14
j_gene: TRBJ2-7

CDR3aa: ASSPKDSYLTNYGYT
v_gene: TRBV4-3
len: 15
j_gene: TRBJ1-2

CDR3aa: ASSDTTELNTEAF
v_gene: TRBV7-2
len: 13
j_gene: TRBJ1-1

CDR3aa: ASSRRQTSTDTQY
v_gene: TRBV6-5
len: 13
j_gene: TRBJ2-3

CDR3aa: ASSSRISTDTQY
v_gene: TRBV7-2
len: 12
j_gene: TRBJ2-3

CDR3aa: ASSILTSGGPMTQY
v_gene: TRBV12-3/TRBV12-4
len: 14
j_gene: TRBJ2-3

CDR3aa: ASSIGYTEAF
v_gene: TRBV7-9
len: 10
j_gene: TRBJ1-1